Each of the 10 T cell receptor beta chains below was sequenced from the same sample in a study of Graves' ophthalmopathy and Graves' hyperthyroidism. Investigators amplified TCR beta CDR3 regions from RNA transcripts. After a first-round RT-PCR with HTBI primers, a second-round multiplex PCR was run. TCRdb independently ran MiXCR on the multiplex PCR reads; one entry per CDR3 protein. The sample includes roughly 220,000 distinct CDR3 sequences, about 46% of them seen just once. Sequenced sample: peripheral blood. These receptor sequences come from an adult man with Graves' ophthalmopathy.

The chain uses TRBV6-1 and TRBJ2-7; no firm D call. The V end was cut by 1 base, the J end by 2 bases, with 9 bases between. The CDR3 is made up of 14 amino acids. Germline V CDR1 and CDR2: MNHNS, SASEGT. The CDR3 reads CASSEGSAPYEQYF. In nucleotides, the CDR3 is TGTGCCAGCAGTGAAGGTTCCGCACCCTACGAGCAGTACTTC.

CDR3 protein: CASSLARAGGLNTEAFF. CDR3 sequence (DNA): TGTGCCAGCAGCTTAGCAAGGGCAGGGGGACTGAACACTGAAGCTTTCTTT. The J gene is TRBJ1-1, the V gene TRBV7-8; TRBD1 aligns across 7 bases. The CDR3 consists of 17 residues. V lost 0 bases, J lost 0 bases, and 7 bases stayed unmatched. CDR1 and CDR2 (germline): SGHVS, FQNEAQ.

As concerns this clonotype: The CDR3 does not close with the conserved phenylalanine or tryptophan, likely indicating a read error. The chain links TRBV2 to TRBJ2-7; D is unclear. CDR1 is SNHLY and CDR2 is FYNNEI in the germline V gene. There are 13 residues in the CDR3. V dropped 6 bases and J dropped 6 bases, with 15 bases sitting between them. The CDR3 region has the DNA TGTGCCAGCAGCTTAGAAGTATGGGGCGAGCAGTACCTC. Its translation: CASSLEVWGEQYL.

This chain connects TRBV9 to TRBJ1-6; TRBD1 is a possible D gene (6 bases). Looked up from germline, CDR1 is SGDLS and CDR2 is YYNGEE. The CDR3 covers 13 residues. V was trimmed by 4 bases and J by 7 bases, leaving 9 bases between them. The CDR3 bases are TGTGCCAGCAGCACTCAGGGGAATTCACCCCTCCACTTT. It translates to CASSTQGNSPLHF.

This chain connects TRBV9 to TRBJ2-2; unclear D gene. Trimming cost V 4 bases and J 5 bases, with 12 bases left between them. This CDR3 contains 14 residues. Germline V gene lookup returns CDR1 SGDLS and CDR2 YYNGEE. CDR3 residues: CASSHLSRTGELFF. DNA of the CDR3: TGTGCCAGCAGCCATCTATCCAGGACCGGGGAGCTGTTTTTT.

The CDR3 spells CASSEGTMNTEAFF. The CDR3 DNA reads TGTGCCAGCAGCGAAGGGACGATGAACACTGAAGCTTTCTTT. The chain uses TRBV7-9 and TRBJ1-1; possible D gene TRBD1, 5 bases. This CDR3 comprises 14 residues. Germline loops: CDR1 SEHNR, CDR2 FQNEAQ (reference sequence). The germline V and J ends were trimmed by 5 bases and 0 bases, with 10 bases remaining between them.

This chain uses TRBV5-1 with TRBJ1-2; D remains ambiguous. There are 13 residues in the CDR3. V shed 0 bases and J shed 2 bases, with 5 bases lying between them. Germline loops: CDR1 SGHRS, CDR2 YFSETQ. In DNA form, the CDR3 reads TGCGCCAGCAGCTTGGTTGTGAACTATGGCTACACCTTC. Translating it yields CASSLVVNYGYTF.

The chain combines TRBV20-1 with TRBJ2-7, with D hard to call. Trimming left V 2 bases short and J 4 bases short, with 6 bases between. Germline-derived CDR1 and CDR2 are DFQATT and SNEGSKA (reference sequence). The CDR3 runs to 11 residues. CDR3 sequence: CSARWAYEQYF. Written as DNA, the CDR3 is TGCAGTGCTAGATGGGCTTACGAGCAGTACTTC.

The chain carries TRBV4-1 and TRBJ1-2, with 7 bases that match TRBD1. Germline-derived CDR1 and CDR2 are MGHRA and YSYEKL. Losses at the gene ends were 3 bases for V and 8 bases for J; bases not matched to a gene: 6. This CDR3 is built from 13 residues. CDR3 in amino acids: CASSQTGSKGYTF. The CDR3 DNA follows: TGCGCCAGCAGCCAGACAGGGTCCAAGGGCTACACCTTC.

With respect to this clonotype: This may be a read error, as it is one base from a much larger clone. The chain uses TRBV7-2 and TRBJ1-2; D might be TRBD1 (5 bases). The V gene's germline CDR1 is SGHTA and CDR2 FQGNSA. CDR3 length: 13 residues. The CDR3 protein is CASSGGRNYGHTF. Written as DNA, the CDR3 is TGTGCCAGCAGCGGGGGAAGAAACTATGGCCACACCTTC.